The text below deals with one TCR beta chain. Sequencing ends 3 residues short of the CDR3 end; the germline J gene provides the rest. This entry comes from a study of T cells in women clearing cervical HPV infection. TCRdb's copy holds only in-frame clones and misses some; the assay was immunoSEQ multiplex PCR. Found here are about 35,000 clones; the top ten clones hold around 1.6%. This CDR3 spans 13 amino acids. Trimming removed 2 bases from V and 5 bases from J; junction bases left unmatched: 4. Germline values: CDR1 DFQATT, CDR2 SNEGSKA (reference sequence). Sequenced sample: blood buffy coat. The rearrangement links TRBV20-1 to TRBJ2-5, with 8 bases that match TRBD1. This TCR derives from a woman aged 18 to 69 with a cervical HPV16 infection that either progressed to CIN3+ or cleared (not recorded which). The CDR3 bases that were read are TGCAGTGCTAGACAGGGGGCGGGGGAGACC. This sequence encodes CSARQGAGET. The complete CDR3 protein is CSARQGAGETQYF.